The rows below give T cell receptor beta chains drawn from one sample of a study of T-cell memory formation after mild COVID-19. MiXCR, run by TCRdb on the 5' RACE reads, gives a single entry per CDR3 protein. The sample includes approximately 270,000 distinct CDR3 sequences, roughly 15% seen only once; the top ten take approximately 25%. The material sequenced was PBMCs or a T cell subset sorted from them (not recorded which). The source of these receptors is a man younger than 35 who had mild COVID-19 (a few samples of this study predate the infection). Cell type and time point are not known. Both conserved end residues are part of each CDR3. Each record gives: CDR3 length, V gene, J gene, D gene, clone size, CDR3 protein, CDR3 DNA. A D gene is named only where the DNA matches it firmly. A clone size is listed for some rows: how often the clone was seen (once, few, many), or a class if it is expanded.

CDR3 length: 16
V gene: TRBV7-2
J gene: TRBJ2-1
D gene: TRBD1
clone size: .
CDR3 protein: CASSLNPGQGANEQFF
CDR3 DNA: TGTGCCAGCAGCCTGAACCCGGGACAGGGGGCGAATGAGCAGTTCTTC

CDR3 length: 16
V gene: TRBV2
J gene: TRBJ2-5
D gene: TRBD1
clone size: .
CDR3 protein: CASSEWGQGAGETQYF
CDR3 DNA: TGTGCCAGCAGTGAATGGGGGCAGGGGGCAGGGGAGACCCAGTACTTC

CDR3 length: 14
V gene: TRBV6-2/TRBV6-3
J gene: TRBJ1-5
D gene: .
clone size: .
CDR3 protein: CASSYGFSNQPQHF
CDR3 DNA: TGTGCCAGCAGTTACGGTTTTAGCAATCAGCCCCAGCATTTT

CDR3 length: 15
V gene: TRBV12-5
J gene: TRBJ2-3
D gene: .
clone size: .
CDR3 protein: CASAHPGHPQDTQYF
CDR3 DNA: TGTGCTAGTGCCCATCCCGGACACCCGCAGGATACGCAGTATTTT

CDR3 length: 12
V gene: TRBV20-1
J gene: TRBJ1-2
D gene: .
clone size: few
CDR3 protein: CSAQDRGYGYTF
CDR3 DNA: TGCAGTGCCCAGGACAGAGGGTATGGCTACACCTTC

CDR3 length: 13
V gene: TRBV4-3
J gene: TRBJ2-5
D gene: .
clone size: many
CDR3 protein: CASSQGTEETQYF
CDR3 DNA: TGCGCCAGCAGCCAAGGGACAGAAGAGACCCAGTACTTC

CDR3 length: 14
V gene: TRBV27
J gene: TRBJ1-4
D gene: TRBD1
clone size: .
CDR3 protein: CASRRTGVTEKLFF
CDR3 DNA: TGTGCCAGCAGAAGGACAGGGGTAACGGAAAAACTGTTTTTT

CDR3 length: 15
V gene: TRBV7-6
J gene: TRBJ2-1
D gene: TRBD2
clone size: many
CDR3 protein: CASSLGLADNNEQFF
CDR3 DNA: TGTGCCAGCAGCTTAGGACTAGCGGACAACAATGAGCAGTTCTTC

CDR3 length: 14
V gene: TRBV14
J gene: TRBJ1-6
D gene: TRBD1
clone size: few
CDR3 protein: CASSRGTGGSPLHF
CDR3 DNA: TGTGCCAGCAGCAGGGGGACAGGGGGTTCACCCCTCCACTTT

CDR3 length: 12
V gene: TRBV5-1
J gene: TRBJ2-3
D gene: .
clone size: few
CDR3 protein: CASSYTTDTQYF
CDR3 DNA: TGCGCCAGCAGCTATACTACAGATACGCAGTATTTT

CDR3 length: 13
V gene: TRBV6-5
J gene: TRBJ2-1
D gene: TRBD1
clone size: .
CDR3 protein: CASQTGRIGEQFF
CDR3 DNA: TGTGCCAGCCAGACAGGGAGAATCGGTGAGCAGTTCTTC

CDR3 length: 14
V gene: TRBV25-1
J gene: TRBJ2-1
D gene: .
clone size: few
CDR3 protein: CASSEYLARPEQFF
CDR3 DNA: TGTGCCAGCAGTGAATACCTAGCCCGTCCTGAGCAGTTCTTC

CDR3 length: 14
V gene: TRBV6-5
J gene: TRBJ1-6
D gene: .
clone size: .
CDR3 protein: CASSSLEYNSPLHF
CDR3 DNA: TGTGCCAGCAGTTCGCTCGAGTATAATTCACCCCTCCACTTT

CDR3 length: 13
V gene: TRBV6-5
J gene: TRBJ1-1
D gene: .
clone size: few
CDR3 protein: CASSYGRDTEAFF
CDR3 DNA: TGTGCCAGCAGTTACGGGAGGGACACTGAAGCTTTCTTT

CDR3 length: 11
V gene: TRBV29-1
J gene: TRBJ1-3
D gene: .
clone size: few
CDR3 protein: CSGEDGNTIYF
CDR3 DNA: TGCAGCGGGGAGGATGGAAACACCATATATTTT

CDR3 length: 10
V gene: TRBV6-2/TRBV6-3
J gene: TRBJ1-6
D gene: .
clone size: .
CDR3 protein: CASSSGSLHF
CDR3 DNA: TGTGCCAGCAGTTCGGGTTCCCTCCACTTT

CDR3 length: 13
V gene: TRBV5-1
J gene: TRBJ2-1
D gene: .
clone size: many
CDR3 protein: CASSLDPYNEQFF
CDR3 DNA: TGCGCCAGCAGCTTAGATCCGTACAATGAGCAGTTCTTC

CDR3 length: 11
V gene: TRBV29-1
J gene: TRBJ1-1
D gene: .
clone size: few
CDR3 protein: CSVARGTEAFF
CDR3 DNA: TGCAGCGTTGCCCGGGGGACTGAAGCTTTCTTT

CDR3 length: 13
V gene: TRBV12-3/TRBV12-4
J gene: TRBJ1-1
D gene: .
clone size: .
CDR3 protein: CASSRRGAAEAFF
CDR3 DNA: TGTGCCAGCAGTCGGAGGGGGGCCGCTGAAGCTTTCTTT

CDR3 length: 15
V gene: TRBV10-3
J gene: TRBJ2-3
D gene: TRBD2
clone size: few
CDR3 protein: CAIRLAGGHTDTQYF
CDR3 DNA: TGTGCCATCAGACTAGCGGGGGGCCACACAGATACGCAGTATTTT

CDR3 length: 17
V gene: TRBV7-3
J gene: TRBJ2-5
D gene: TRBD1
clone size: few
CDR3 protein: CASSLRGTGSGQETQYF
CDR3 DNA: TGTGCCAGCAGCTTAAGAGGGACAGGATCGGGCCAAGAGACCCAGTACTTC

CDR3 length: 15
V gene: TRBV14
J gene: TRBJ2-5
D gene: .
clone size: .
CDR3 protein: CASSRKVQPQETQYF
CDR3 DNA: TGTGCCAGCAGCCGCAAAGTACAGCCCCAAGAGACCCAGTACTTC

CDR3 length: 16
V gene: TRBV7-9
J gene: TRBJ2-5
D gene: .
clone size: .
CDR3 protein: CASSLSRSLLEETQYF
CDR3 DNA: TGTGCCAGCAGCTTATCGCGGTCCCTGCTGGAAGAGACCCAGTACTTC

CDR3 length: 13
V gene: TRBV20-1
J gene: TRBJ2-3
D gene: .
clone size: many
CDR3 protein: CSATRTSTDTQYF
CDR3 DNA: TGCAGTGCTACTAGGACTAGCACAGATACGCAGTATTTT

CDR3 length: 14
V gene: TRBV12-5
J gene: TRBJ2-3
D gene: .
clone size: few
CDR3 protein: CASGTGQSTDTQYF
CDR3 DNA: TGTGCTAGTGGTACAGGACAGTCCACAGATACGCAGTATTTT

CDR3 length: 15
V gene: TRBV29-1
J gene: TRBJ1-1
D gene: TRBD1
clone size: many
CDR3 protein: CSGTGGWGMNTEAFF
CDR3 DNA: TGCAGCGGGACAGGGGGCTGGGGTATGAACACTGAAGCTTTCTTT

CDR3 length: 15
V gene: TRBV4-3
J gene: TRBJ2-7
D gene: .
clone size: few
CDR3 protein: CASSQDRRDPYEQYF
CDR3 DNA: TGCGCCAGCAGCCAAGATCGGCGGGACCCCTACGAGCAGTACTTC

CDR3 length: 15
V gene: TRBV12-3/TRBV12-4
J gene: TRBJ1-1
D gene: TRBD1
clone size: .
CDR3 protein: CASSLYRGVGTEAFF
CDR3 DNA: TGTGCCAGCAGTTTGTACAGGGGAGTAGGAACTGAAGCTTTCTTT

CDR3 length: 15
V gene: TRBV4-1
J gene: TRBJ2-1
D gene: .
clone size: .
CDR3 protein: CASSPLPGDYNEQFF
CDR3 DNA: TGCGCCAGCAGCCCTCTCCCGGGGGATTACAATGAGCAGTTCTTC

CDR3 length: 17
V gene: TRBV4-1
J gene: TRBJ1-2
D gene: .
clone size: .
CDR3 protein: CASSHITIGQASGGYTF
CDR3 DNA: TGCGCCAGCAGCCACATCACAATTGGGCAGGCCAGCGGTGGCTACACCTTC

CDR3 length: 15
V gene: TRBV3-1
J gene: TRBJ1-6
D gene: .
clone size: few
CDR3 protein: CASSQGSGANSPLHF
CDR3 DNA: TGTGCCAGCAGCCAAGGTTCAGGGGCGAATTCACCCCTCCACTTT

CDR3 length: 17
V gene: TRBV4-1
J gene: TRBJ1-1
D gene: TRBD1
clone size: few
CDR3 protein: CASSQVGQGTKNTEAFF
CDR3 DNA: TGCGCCAGCAGCCAGGTGGGACAGGGAACGAAGAACACTGAAGCTTTCTTT

CDR3 length: 18
V gene: TRBV6-5
J gene: TRBJ2-5
D gene: .
clone size: few
CDR3 protein: CASSYLRGEWFKQETQYF
CDR3 DNA: TGTGCCAGCAGTTATCTCAGGGGCGAGTGGTTCAAACAAGAGACCCAGTACTTC

CDR3 length: 14
V gene: TRBV7-6
J gene: TRBJ2-1
D gene: TRBD2
clone size: many
CDR3 protein: CASSSGLAGVEQFF
CDR3 DNA: TGTGCCAGCAGCTCGGGACTAGCGGGGGTTGAGCAGTTCTTC

CDR3 length: 15
V gene: TRBV7-9
J gene: TRBJ2-4
D gene: .
clone size: .
CDR3 protein: CASSLEASPHHIQYF
CDR3 DNA: TGTGCCAGCAGCTTAGAGGCTAGCCCCCATCACATTCAGTACTTC

CDR3 length: 14
V gene: TRBV29-1
J gene: TRBJ1-1
D gene: TRBD1
clone size: few
CDR3 protein: CSVVGQGAKAEAFF
CDR3 DNA: TGCAGCGTTGTTGGGCAGGGGGCGAAGGCTGAAGCTTTCTTT

CDR3 length: 15
V gene: TRBV5-1
J gene: TRBJ2-7
D gene: .
clone size: few
CDR3 protein: CASSLNGPPRDEQYF
CDR3 DNA: TGCGCCAGCAGCTTGAACGGACCACCCCGGGACGAGCAGTACTTC